This TCR beta chain was recovered during a study of T cell repertoires in ileal Crohn's disease. Study observations and caveats: Clonality above 26.8% at surgery always came with endoscopic recurrence.

The time point denotes: neoterminal ileum biopsy at postoperative endoscopy, about 6 months after surgery. The V segment lost 0 bases and the J segment 4 bases; nucleotides outside the gene matches: 5. This CDR3 contains 16 residues. The V gene's germline CDR1 is SGHRS and CDR2 YFSETQ. With regard to this clone: Its matching antigen is unknown.

TCRdb's table, derived via immunoSEQ multiplex PCR, lists solely in-frame clones and lacks some. The data hold 1,900 or so clones, with about 86% observed a single time. Source material: ileal tissue. The clonotype comes from an adult with Crohn's disease. The chain links TRBV5-1 to TRBJ2-1; 9 bases match TRBD1. The CDR3 loop is CASSLGDRAPYNEQFF. The CDR3 coding sequence is TGCGCCAGCAGCTTGGGGGACAGGGCCCCTTACAATGAGCAGTTCTTC.